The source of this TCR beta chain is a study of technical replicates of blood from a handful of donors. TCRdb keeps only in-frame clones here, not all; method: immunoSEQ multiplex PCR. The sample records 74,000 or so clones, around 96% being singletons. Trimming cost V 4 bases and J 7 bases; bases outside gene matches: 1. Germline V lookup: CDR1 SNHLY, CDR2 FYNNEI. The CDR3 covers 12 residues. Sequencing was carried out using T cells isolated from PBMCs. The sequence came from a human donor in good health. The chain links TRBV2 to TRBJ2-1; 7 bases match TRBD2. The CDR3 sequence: CASSVGGNEQFF. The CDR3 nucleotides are TGTGCCAGCAGTGTGGGGGGGAATGAGCAGTTCTTC.